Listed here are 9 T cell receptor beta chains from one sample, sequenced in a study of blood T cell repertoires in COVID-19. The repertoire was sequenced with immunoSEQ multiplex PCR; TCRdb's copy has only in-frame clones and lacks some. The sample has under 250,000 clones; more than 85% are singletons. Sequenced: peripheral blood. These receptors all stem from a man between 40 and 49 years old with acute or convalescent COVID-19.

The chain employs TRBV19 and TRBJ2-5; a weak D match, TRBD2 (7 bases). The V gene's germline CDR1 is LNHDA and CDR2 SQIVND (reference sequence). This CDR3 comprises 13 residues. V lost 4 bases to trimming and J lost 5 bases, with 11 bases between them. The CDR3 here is CASSTGGWETQYF. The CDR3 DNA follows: TGTGCCAGTAGTACGGGGGGCTGGGAGACCCAGTACTTC.

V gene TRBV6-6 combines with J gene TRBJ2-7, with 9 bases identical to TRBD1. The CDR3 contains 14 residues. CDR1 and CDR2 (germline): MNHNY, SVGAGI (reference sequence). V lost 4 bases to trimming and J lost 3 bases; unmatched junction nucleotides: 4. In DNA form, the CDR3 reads TGTGCCAGCAGTTGGGGACAGGGAGACTACGAGCAGTACTTC. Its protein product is CASSWGQGDYEQYF.

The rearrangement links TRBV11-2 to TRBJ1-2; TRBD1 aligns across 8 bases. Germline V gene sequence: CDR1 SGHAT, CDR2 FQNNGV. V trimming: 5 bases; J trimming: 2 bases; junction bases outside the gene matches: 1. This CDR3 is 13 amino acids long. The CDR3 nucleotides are TGTGCCAGCAGCCGGACAGGGAACTATGGCTACACCTTC. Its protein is CASSRTGNYGYTF.

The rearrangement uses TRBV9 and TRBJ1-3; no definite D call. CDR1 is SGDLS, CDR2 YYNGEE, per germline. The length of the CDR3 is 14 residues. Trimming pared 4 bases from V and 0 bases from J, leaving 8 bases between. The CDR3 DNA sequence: TGTGCCAGCAGCCCGAGGCCCTCTGGAAACACCATATATTTT. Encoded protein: CASSPRPSGNTIYF.

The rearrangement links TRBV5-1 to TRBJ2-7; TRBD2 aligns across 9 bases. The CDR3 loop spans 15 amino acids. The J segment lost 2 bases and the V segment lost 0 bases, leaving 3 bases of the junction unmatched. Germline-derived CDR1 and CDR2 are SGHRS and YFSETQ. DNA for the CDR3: TGCGCCAGCAGCTTGGGTGCGGGGGGGACCTACGAGCAGTACTTC. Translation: CASSLGAGGTYEQYF.

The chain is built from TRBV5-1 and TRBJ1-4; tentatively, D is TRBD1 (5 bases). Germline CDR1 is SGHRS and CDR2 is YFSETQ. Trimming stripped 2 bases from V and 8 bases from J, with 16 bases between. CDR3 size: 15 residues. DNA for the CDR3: TGCGCCAGCAGCTTCCTACCAGGGATCGGCGAAAAACTGTTTTTT. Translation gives CASSFLPGIGEKLFF.

DNA for the CDR3: TGTGCCAGCAGCTTCCGACAGGGAGATAATGAAAAACTGTTTTTT. This sequence encodes CASSFRQGDNEKLFF. The chain has TRBV5-4 and TRBJ1-4; 7 positions agree with TRBD1. Germline assignment: CDR1 SGHNT and CDR2 YYREEE (reference sequence). The junction had 5 bases not matched to a gene; V was cut back by 2 bases and J by 4 bases. The CDR3 has 15 amino acids.

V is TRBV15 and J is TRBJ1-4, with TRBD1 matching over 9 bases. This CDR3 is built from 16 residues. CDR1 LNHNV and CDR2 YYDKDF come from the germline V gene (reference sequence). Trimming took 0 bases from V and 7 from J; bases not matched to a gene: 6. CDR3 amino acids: CATSRDLTGGAEKLFF. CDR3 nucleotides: TGTGCCACCAGCAGAGATCTTACAGGGGGCGCTGAAAAACTGTTTTTT.

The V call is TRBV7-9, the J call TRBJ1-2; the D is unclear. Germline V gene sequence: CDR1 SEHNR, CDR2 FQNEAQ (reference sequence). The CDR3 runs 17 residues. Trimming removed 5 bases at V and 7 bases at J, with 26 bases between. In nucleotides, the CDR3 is TGTGCCAGCAGCATTACCCTCGGAGGTTCTCAATGGAGTGGCTACACCTTC. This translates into CASSITLGGSQWSGYTF.